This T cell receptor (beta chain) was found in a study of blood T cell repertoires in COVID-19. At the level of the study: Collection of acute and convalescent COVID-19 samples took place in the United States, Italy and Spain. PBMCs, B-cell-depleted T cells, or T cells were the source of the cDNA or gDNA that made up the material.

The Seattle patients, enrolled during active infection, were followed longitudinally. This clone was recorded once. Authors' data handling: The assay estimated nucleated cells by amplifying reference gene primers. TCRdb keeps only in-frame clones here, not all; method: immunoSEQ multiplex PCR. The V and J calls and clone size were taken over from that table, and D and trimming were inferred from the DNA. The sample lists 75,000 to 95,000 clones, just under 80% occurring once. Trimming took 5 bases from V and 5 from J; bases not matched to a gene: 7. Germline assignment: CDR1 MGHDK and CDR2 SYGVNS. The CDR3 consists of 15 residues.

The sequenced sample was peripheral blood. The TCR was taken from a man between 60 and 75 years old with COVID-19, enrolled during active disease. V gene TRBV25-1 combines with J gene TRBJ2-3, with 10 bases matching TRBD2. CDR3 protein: CASSREREGRDTQYF. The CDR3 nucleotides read TGTGCCAGCAGTCGGGAGCGGGAGGGCCGAGATACGCAGTATTTT.